These T cell receptor beta chains were read from a single sample in a study of blood T cell repertoires in COVID-19. Produced via immunoSEQ multiplex PCR; TCRdb's table is partial and in-frame only. The table lists fewer than 300,000 clones, over 70% of them singletons. Sequenced sample: peripheral blood. Source of these receptors: a man older than 75 with acute or convalescent COVID-19. The CDR3 runs from the conserved cysteine through the conserved F or W. Fields, in order: CDR3 protein, CDR3 DNA, clone size, D gene, V gene, J gene. The D gene is left open where the match is weak. Clone size appears in some rows only: once, few, many, or a class for an expanded clone.

cdr3_aa: CASSLFERETGTGNTYEQYF
cdr3_nt: TGTGCCAGCAGCTTGTTTGAGAGGGAAACCGGGACAGGGAACACCTACGAGCAGTACTTC
clone_size: NA
d_call: TRBD1
v_call: TRBV7-4
j_call: TRBJ2-7

cdr3_aa: CSVATGPPGYEQYF
cdr3_nt: TGCAGCGTCGCGACAGGGCCCCCGGGGTACGAGCAGTACTTC
clone_size: NA
d_call: TRBD1
v_call: TRBV29-1
j_call: TRBJ2-7

cdr3_aa: CATSDFTSGRTDTQYF
cdr3_nt: TGTGCCACCAGTGATTTTACTAGCGGACGCACAGATACGCAGTATTTT
clone_size: NA
d_call: TRBD2
v_call: TRBV24-1
j_call: TRBJ2-3

cdr3_aa: CASSQTTSGGPFGETQYF
cdr3_nt: TGCGCCAGCAGCCAAACGACTAGCGGGGGCCCCTTCGGAGAGACCCAGTACTTC
clone_size: NA
d_call: TRBD2
v_call: TRBV4-1
j_call: TRBJ2-5

cdr3_aa: CSVYAGSSGATGELFF
cdr3_nt: TGCAGCGTCTACGCGGGGTCTAGCGGGGCCACCGGGGAGCTGTTTTTT
clone_size: NA
d_call: TRBD2
v_call: TRBV29-1
j_call: TRBJ2-2

cdr3_aa: CASSPDSLTDTQYF
cdr3_nt: TGCGCCAGCAGCCCTGACAGTCTCACAGATACGCAGTATTTT
clone_size: NA
d_call: NA
v_call: TRBV5-1
j_call: TRBJ2-3

cdr3_aa: CASKGAVNEQFF
cdr3_nt: TGTGCCAGCAAGGGAGCGGTGAATGAGCAGTTCTTC
clone_size: NA
d_call: NA
v_call: TRBV11-2
j_call: TRBJ2-1

cdr3_aa: CASRRGAGSSYNEQFF
cdr3_nt: TGTGCCAGCAGGCGGGGGGCGGGGAGCTCCTACAATGAGCAGTTCTTC
clone_size: NA
d_call: TRBD2
v_call: TRBV7-6
j_call: TRBJ2-1

cdr3_aa: CASSEGVRSNYGYTF
cdr3_nt: TGTGCCAGCAGTGAAGGGGTTCGGAGTAACTATGGCTACACCTTC
clone_size: NA
d_call: NA
v_call: TRBV2
j_call: TRBJ1-2

cdr3_aa: CASSLGGVSYNEQFF
cdr3_nt: TGCGCCAGCAGCTTGGGGGGAGTTTCCTACAATGAGCAGTTCTTC
clone_size: NA
d_call: NA
v_call: TRBV5-1
j_call: TRBJ2-1

cdr3_aa: CASSPLAGGAAYF
cdr3_nt: TGTGCCAGCAGTCCACTAGCGGGGGGTGCCGCATACTTC
clone_size: NA
d_call: TRBD2
v_call: TRBV2
j_call: TRBJ2-7

cdr3_aa: CASSIRLNQPQHF
cdr3_nt: TGTGCCAGCAGTATTCGACTCAATCAGCCCCAGCATTTT
clone_size: once
d_call: NA
v_call: TRBV6-5
j_call: TRBJ1-5

cdr3_aa: CASSFLLAKNIQYF
cdr3_nt: TGTGCCAGCAGTTTTCTCCTAGCCAAAAACATTCAGTACTTC
clone_size: NA
d_call: NA
v_call: TRBV28
j_call: TRBJ2-4

cdr3_aa: CASSLTQGYTEAFF
cdr3_nt: TGTGCCAGCAGTCTTACCCAGGGGTACACTGAAGCTTTCTTT
clone_size: NA
d_call: NA
v_call: TRBV6-6
j_call: TRBJ1-1

cdr3_aa: CASRMAGGADTQYF
cdr3_nt: TGTGCCAGCAGAATGGCGGGAGGGGCAGATACGCAGTATTTT
clone_size: NA
d_call: TRBD2
v_call: TRBV6-5
j_call: TRBJ2-3

cdr3_aa: CARTTGPYEQYF
cdr3_nt: TGTGCCAGGACGACAGGACCCTACGAGCAGTACTTC
clone_size: NA
d_call: NA
v_call: TRBV28
j_call: TRBJ2-7

cdr3_aa: CASSSTSGGAHGELFF
cdr3_nt: TGTGCCAGCAGCTCGACTAGCGGGGGGGCCCACGGGGAGCTGTTTTTT
clone_size: NA
d_call: TRBD2
v_call: TRBV11-3
j_call: TRBJ2-2

cdr3_aa: CASSATGVYGYTF
cdr3_nt: TGTGCCAGTAGTGCGACAGGGGTTTATGGCTACACCTTC
clone_size: NA
d_call: TRBD1
v_call: TRBV19
j_call: TRBJ1-2

cdr3_aa: CASSSSDTNQPQHF
cdr3_nt: TGTGCCAGCAGCTCCTCGGACACAAATCAGCCCCAGCATTTT
clone_size: NA
d_call: NA
v_call: TRBV7-9
j_call: TRBJ1-5

cdr3_aa: CASSIAGWNEQFF
cdr3_nt: TGTGCCAGTAGTATAGCAGGGTGGAATGAGCAGTTCTTC
clone_size: NA
d_call: NA
v_call: TRBV19
j_call: TRBJ2-1

cdr3_aa: CASSTQTGREQYF
cdr3_nt: TGCGCCAGCAGCACACAGACAGGGAGGGAGCAGTACTTC
clone_size: NA
d_call: NA
v_call: TRBV5-1
j_call: TRBJ2-7

cdr3_aa: CASSPPWGRLEGYTF
cdr3_nt: TGTGCCAGCAGTCCTCCGTGGGGGAGGTTGGAAGGCTACACCTTC
clone_size: NA
d_call: NA
v_call: TRBV6-5
j_call: TRBJ1-2

cdr3_aa: CATSRVLGVTGELFF
cdr3_nt: TGTGCCACCAGCAGAGTCTTAGGGGTTACCGGGGAGCTGTTTTTT
clone_size: NA
d_call: NA
v_call: TRBV15
j_call: TRBJ2-2

cdr3_aa: CASSPSRDRFQETQYF
cdr3_nt: TGTGCCAGCAGCCCCAGTAGGGACAGGTTCCAAGAGACCCAGTACTTC
clone_size: NA
d_call: TRBD1
v_call: TRBV9
j_call: TRBJ2-5

cdr3_aa: CATSDLPNTGELFF
cdr3_nt: TGTGCCACCAGTGACCTACCCAACACCGGGGAGCTGTTTTTT
clone_size: NA
d_call: NA
v_call: TRBV24-1
j_call: TRBJ2-2

cdr3_aa: CASSLPSGGTNTGELFF
cdr3_nt: TGTGCCAGCAGCTTACCTAGCGGGGGGACTAACACCGGGGAGCTGTTTTTT
clone_size: NA
d_call: TRBD2
v_call: TRBV5-4
j_call: TRBJ2-2

cdr3_aa: CAISGQGNSGANVLTF
cdr3_nt: TGTGCCATCAGCGGACAGGGAAACTCTGGGGCCAACGTCCTGACTTTC
clone_size: NA
d_call: TRBD1
v_call: TRBV10-3
j_call: TRBJ2-6